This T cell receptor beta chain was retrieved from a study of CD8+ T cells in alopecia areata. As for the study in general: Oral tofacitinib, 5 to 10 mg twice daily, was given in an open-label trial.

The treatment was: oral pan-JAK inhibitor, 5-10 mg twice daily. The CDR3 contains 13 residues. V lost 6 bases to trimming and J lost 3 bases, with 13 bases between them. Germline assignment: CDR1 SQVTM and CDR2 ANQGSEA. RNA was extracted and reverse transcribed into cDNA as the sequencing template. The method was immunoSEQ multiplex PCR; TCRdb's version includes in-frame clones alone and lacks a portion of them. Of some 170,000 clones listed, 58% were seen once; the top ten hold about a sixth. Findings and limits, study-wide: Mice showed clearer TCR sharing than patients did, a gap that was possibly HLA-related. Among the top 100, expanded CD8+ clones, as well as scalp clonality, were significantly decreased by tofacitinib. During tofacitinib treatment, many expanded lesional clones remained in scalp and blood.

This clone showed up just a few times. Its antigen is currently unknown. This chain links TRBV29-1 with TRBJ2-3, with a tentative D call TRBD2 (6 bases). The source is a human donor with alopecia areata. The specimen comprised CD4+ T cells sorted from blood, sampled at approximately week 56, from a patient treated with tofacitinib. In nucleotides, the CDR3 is TGCAGCGTCCGGGGGAGGCAGACAGATACGCAGTATTTT. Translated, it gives CSVRGRQTDTQYF.